These 19 T cell receptor beta chains came from one sample sequenced in a study of radiation and T cells in renal cell carcinoma (dated by TCRdb to the early 2020s). The library was prepared using the immunoSEQ multiplex PCR assay. TCRdb mirrors the immuneACCESS table, restricted to in-frame sequences. Some clones are absent from its copies; in checked studies, under half trace to an unresolved V gene, and the reason for the others is unknown. Within this sample are about 130,000 clones, with around 82% of them counted one time only. The top ten hold 5% to 6.5% of the sample. Explained via the paper, the time point label denotes: blood 2 weeks post-SBRT. The meaning of the sample's treatment or condition label: 15 Gy SBRT to primary tumor, nephrectomy 4 weeks later. Here the sequenced sample was blood, taken from a patient whose treatment included radiotherapy and nephrectomy. Receptors originate from a man aged 45-65 years with renal cell carcinoma.

The chain is built from TRBV9 and TRBJ2-3; no clear D. The V end was cut by 0 bases, the J end by 4 bases, with 9 bases between. Germline V gene sequence: CDR1 SGDLS, CDR2 YYNGEE. CDR3 length: 14 amino acids. The CDR3: CASSVATRADTQYF. The CDR3 nucleotides are TGTGCCAGCAGCGTAGCTACAAGGGCAGATACGCAGTATTTT.

V is TRBV14 and J is TRBJ2-1, with 13 bases lining up with TRBD2. The CDR3 is 20 amino acids. V was clipped by 5 bases and J by 0 bases; unmatched bases: 13. Per germline, CDR1 SGHDN and CDR2 FVKESK. The CDR3 region has the DNA TGTGCCAGCAGCACTTTCGCAGGGACTAGCGGGACTAGCTCCTACAATGAGCAGTTCTTC. It is translated as CASSTFAGTSGTSSYNEQFF.

This sequence joins TRBV5-4 and TRBJ2-2; 7 bases fit TRBD2. The V segment lost 0 bases and the J segment 6 bases; nucleotides outside the gene matches: 8. Germline CDR1 SGHNT, CDR2 YYREEE (reference sequence). The CDR3 length is 16 residues. CDR3 in DNA: TGTGCCAGCAGCTTGGTGGGCGGGAGTAGCCCCGGGGAGCTGTTTTTT. It specifies CASSLVGGSSPGELFF.

As to this clone: The sample carries other DNA sequences with the same CDR3. The chain combines TRBV7-3 with TRBJ1-1; possibly TRBD1 for D (6 bases). This CDR3 region has 14 residues. Deletions cut 2 bases from V and 1 base from J, with 8 bases between. The germline V gene encodes CDR1 SGHTA and CDR2 FQGTGA. CDR3 in amino acids: CASSLQGPNTEAFF. The CDR3 nucleotides are TGTGCCAGCAGCTTACAGGGGCCGAACACTGAAGCTTTCTTT.

The chain recombines TRBV5-1 with TRBJ1-1, with TRBD1 as a possible D gene (5 bases). With 0 bases removed from V and 3 bases from J, the gap between germline ends came to 12 bases. Germline CDR1 is SGHRS and CDR2 is YFSETQ. The CDR3 runs to 15 residues. In DNA, the CDR3 is TGCGCCAGCAGCTTGGCTGGCAGGGCGGACACTGAAGCTTTCTTT. It yields the protein CASSLAGRADTEAFF.

The V and J genes are TRBV27 and TRBJ1-2; D unclear. Germline assignment: CDR1 MNHEY and CDR2 SMNVEV (reference sequence). The CDR3 is 15 amino acids. V lost 5 bases and J lost 4, with 17 bases in between. CDR3 residues: CASSQRKELGYGYTF. In nucleotides, the CDR3 is TGTGCCAGCAGTCAACGGAAGGAATTAGGCTATGGCTACACCTTC.

The chain is built from TRBV27 and TRBJ2-7; D is undetermined. V was trimmed by 2 bases and J by 3 bases, leaving 8 bases between them. This CDR3 is built from 13 residues. In germline, CDR1 is MNHEY, CDR2 SMNVEV (reference sequence). The CDR3: CASSLRPGYEQYF. DNA for the CDR3: TGTGCCAGCAGTTTACGTCCAGGCTACGAGCAGTACTTC.

As regards this clone: This same CDR3 is encoded by further DNA sequences in the sample. The rearrangement joins TRBV5-1 to TRBJ1-4; D is perhaps TRBD1 (5 bases). Germline V gene data show CDR1 as SGHRS and CDR2 as YFSETQ. Trimming took 0 bases from V and 5 from J, leaving 8 bases between them. The length of the CDR3 is 14 residues. This CDR3 is CASSLGRGNEKLFF. DNA of the CDR3: TGCGCCAGCAGCTTGGGACGGGGGAATGAAAAACTGTTTTTT.

DNA of the CDR3: TGCGCCAGCAGCTTGGGCGGACTAGCGGGGAAAGAGACCCAGTACTTC. It yields the protein CASSLGGLAGKETQYF. This sequence joins TRBV5-1 and TRBJ2-5; 12 positions agree with TRBD2. This CDR3 is built from 16 residues. Germline assignment: CDR1 SGHRS and CDR2 YFSETQ. The V and J ends lost 0 bases and 3 bases, in that order; junction bases with no gene match: 3.

The V gene is TRBV5-5, the J gene TRBJ1-5, with 7 bases that match TRBD1. The CDR3 totals 15 residues. Germline V CDR1 and CDR2: SGHKS, YYEKEE (reference sequence). V lost 3 bases, J lost 3 bases, and 6 bases stayed unmatched. This CDR3 reads CASSSGTAHNQPQHF. The DNA for the CDR3 is TGTGCCAGCAGCTCCGGGACAGCGCACAATCAGCCCCAGCATTTT.

The chain combines TRBV11-2 with TRBJ2-2; unclear D gene. There are 12 residues in the CDR3. The V gene's germline CDR1 is SGHAT and CDR2 FQNNGV. Trimming pared 7 bases from V and 9 bases from J, leaving 12 bases between. CDR3 region: CASTIQGRELFF. The CDR3 DNA reads as TGTGCCAGCACTATCCAAGGGAGGGAGCTGTTTTTT.

This chain joins TRBV5-1 and TRBJ2-5; D is perhaps TRBD2 (6 bases). Germline-derived CDR1 and CDR2 are SGHRS and YFSETQ. Trimming took 4 bases from V and 4 from J, leaving 14 bases between them. The CDR3 extends over 14 amino acids. The CDR3 sequence is CASSPRQGGETQYF. The CDR3 coding sequence is TGCGCCAGCAGCCCTCGTCAGGGAGGAGAGACCCAGTACTTC.

This clone was observed once. The rearrangement joins TRBV5-1 to TRBJ2-7; 13 positions agree with TRBD2. V was pared by 5 bases and J by 6 bases, with 8 bases of the junction left unmatched. The length of the CDR3 is 15 residues. From germline, CDR1 is SGHRS and CDR2 YFSETQ. In DNA, the CDR3 is TGCGCCAGCAGAAGGCCCGGGACTAGCGGGACCGAGCAGTACTTC. As protein: CASRRPGTSGTEQYF.

This clone came up once. The genes are TRBV29-1 and TRBJ2-5; 7 bases fit TRBD1. Trimming at V came to 5 bases and at J to 5 bases, leaving 17 bases not matched to a gene. Per the germline V gene, CDR1 is SQVTM and CDR2 is ANQGSEA. This CDR3 is built from 16 residues. The CDR3 sequence is CSVLLGGTPLGETQYF. As DNA, the CDR3 is TGCAGCGTTCTCCTAGGGGGCACCCCATTAGGCGAGACCCAGTACTTC.

The chain combines TRBV4-1 with TRBJ2-5; 11 bases agree with TRBD2. The V gene's germline CDR1 is MGHRA and CDR2 YSYEKL. J was trimmed by 5 bases and V by 0 bases; bases with no gene match: 8. The CDR3 length is 17 residues. The CDR3 DNA sequence: TGCGCCAGCAGCCAAGATGGGGTAGCGGGAGGGAGGGAGACCCAGTACTTC. Translation: CASSQDGVAGGRETQYF.

This chain joins TRBV28 and TRBJ2-2, with D perhaps matching TRBD1 (5 bases). This CDR3 contains 14 residues. CDR1 is MDHEN, CDR2 SYDVKM, per germline. V was pared by 8 bases and J by 4 bases, with 14 bases between. The CDR3 loop is CASGTGHFTGELFF. The CDR3 nucleotides are TGTGCCAGCGGAACCGGACATTTCACCGGGGAGCTGTTTTTT.

The J gene is TRBJ2-3, the V gene TRBV2; no clear D. The CDR3 has 14 residues. V lost 3 bases, J lost 0 bases, and 7 bases lay in between. CDR1 is SNHLY, CDR2 FYNNEI, per germline. The CDR3 DNA is TGTGCCAGCAGTGACAGCACTAGCACAGATACGCAGTATTTT. Its translation: CASSDSTSTDTQYF.

V and J are TRBV2 and TRBJ1-6; no clear D gene. The V gene lost 4 bases and the J gene lost 4 bases, with 8 bases spanning the gap. Germline V gives CDR1 SNHLY, CDR2 FYNNEI. This CDR3 spans 14 amino acids. The CDR3 spells CASSGQDYNSPLHF. CDR3 sequence (DNA): TGTGCCAGCAGTGGTCAAGATTATAATTCACCCCTCCACTTT.

This clone was observed a single time. The rearrangement joins TRBV9 to TRBJ2-3; tentatively, D is TRBD1 (5 bases). The CDR3 has 15 amino acids. CDR1 and CDR2 from the germline V gene are SGDLS and YYNGEE. With 3 bases removed from V and 0 bases from J, the gap between germline ends came to 11 bases. CDR3 DNA sequence: TGTGCCAGCAGCGCGCAAGGGGATAGCACAGATACGCAGTATTTT. Translated, it gives CASSAQGDSTDTQYF.